A selection of T cell receptor beta chains follows, all from one sample in a study of identical twins. TCRdb re-called the 5' RACE reads through MiXCR, storing one row per CDR3 protein. The data hold under 500,000 distinct CDR3 sequences, with roughly an eighth observed a single time. This sample was shared with a second study, whose subject was yellow fever vaccine responses in identical twins.

The sequenced sample consisted of CD4+ T cells sorted from blood. These receptors were taken from a woman aged 18-29 years in good health. Each CDR3 is given with its conserved first and last residue. A D gene is named only where the DNA matches it firmly. Where a row states a size, it is once, few, many or the class of an expanded clone; other rows omit it.

>.|.|TRBV7-2|TRBJ2-5|13
TGTGCCAGCAGCTGGACCAGTAAGGAGACCCAGTACTTC
CASSWTSKETQYF
>TRBD2|few|TRBV20-1|TRBJ2-1|20
TGCAGTGCTAGAGATCTCGGGGGTAGCGGGGGGCCTAGTTTCTACAATGAGCAGTTCTTC
CSARDLGGSGGPSFYNEQFF
>.|.|TRBV5-5|TRBJ2-3|12
TGTGCCAGCAGCTTGGTATGGGATACGCAGTATTTT
CASSLVWDTQYF
>TRBD1|many|TRBV6-5|TRBJ1-2|17
TGTGCCAGCAGTTACGGACAGGGCAGAGGGGTGAACTATGGCTACACCTTC
CASSYGQGRGVNYGYTF
>.|many|TRBV29-1|TRBJ2-6|12
TGCAGCGCTGACTCTGGGGCCAACGTCCTGACTTTC
CSADSGANVLTF
>TRBD1|few|TRBV6-1|TRBJ2-7|15
TGTGCCAGCAGTAAGACAGGGGGCGCCGGTTACGAGCAGTACTTC
CASSKTGGAGYEQYF
>.|.|TRBV7-9|TRBJ2-5|15
TGTGCCAGCAGCGGTCACCGACTAGTACAAGAGACCCAGTACTTC
CASSGHRLVQETQYF
>.|many|TRBV5-1|TRBJ2-7|14
TGCGCCAGCAGCCCACCGGGACTGGGCTACGAGCAGTACTTC
CASSPPGLGYEQYF
>.|few|TRBV5-1|TRBJ1-4|14
TGCGCCAGCAGCTTCGGGGGCGCGAATGAAAAACTGTTTTTT
CASSFGGANEKLFF
>.|many|TRBV7-2|TRBJ2-5|14
TGTGCCAGCAGCTTACAGACAGGCCAAGAGACCCAGTACTTC
CASSLQTGQETQYF
>.|many|TRBV29-1|TRBJ2-1|14
TGCAGCGTTGAACTACTGAGCTCCTACAATGAGCAGTTCTTC
CSVELLSSYNEQFF
>TRBD2|.|TRBV5-8|TRBJ2-1|16
TGTGCCAGCAGTTCGGGGGGACTAGCGACTTACAATGAGCAGTTCTTC
CASSSGGLATYNEQFF